Given below is one T cell receptor beta chain in context. V lost 6 bases, J lost 1 base, and 4 bases stayed unmatched. The CDR3 runs to 14 residues. Germline V CDR1 and CDR2: SNHLY, FYNNEI. This sample is drawn from a study of cytomegalovirus exposure and HLA in healthy donors. PCR involved 60 Vbeta and 13 Jbeta primers. Here immunoSEQ multiplex PCR was the method, and the copy in TCRdb shows in-frame clones only, minus some. This sample has roughly 140,000 clones, with roughly three quarters found just once. The source is a male donor in good health and CMV-seronegative. The sample taken for sequencing was PBMCs. The chain links TRBV2 to TRBJ1-1, with 8 positions matching TRBD1. The CDR3 spells CASSGQGKNTEAFF. The CDR3 bases are TGTGCCAGCAGCGGACAGGGTAAGAACACTGAAGCTTTCTTT.